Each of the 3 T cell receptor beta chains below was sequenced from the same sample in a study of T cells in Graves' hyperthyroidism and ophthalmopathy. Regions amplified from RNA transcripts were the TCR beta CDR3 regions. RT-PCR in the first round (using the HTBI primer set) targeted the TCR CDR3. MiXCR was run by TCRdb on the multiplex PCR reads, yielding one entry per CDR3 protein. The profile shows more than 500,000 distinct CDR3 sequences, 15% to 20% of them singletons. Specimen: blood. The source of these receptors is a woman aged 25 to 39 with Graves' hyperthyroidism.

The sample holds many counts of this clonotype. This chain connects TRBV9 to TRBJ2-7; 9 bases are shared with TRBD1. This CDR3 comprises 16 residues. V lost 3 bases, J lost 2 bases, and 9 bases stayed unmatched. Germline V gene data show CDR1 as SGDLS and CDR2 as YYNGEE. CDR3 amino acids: CASSGSRDRATYEQYF. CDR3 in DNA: TGTGCCAGCAGCGGATCCCGGGACAGGGCAACCTACGAGCAGTACTTC.

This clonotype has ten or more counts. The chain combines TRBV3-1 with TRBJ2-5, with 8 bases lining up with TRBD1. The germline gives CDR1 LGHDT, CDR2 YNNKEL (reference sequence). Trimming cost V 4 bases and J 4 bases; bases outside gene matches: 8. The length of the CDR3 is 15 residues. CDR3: CASSPRTGNRETQYF. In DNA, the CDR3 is TGTGCCAGCAGCCCTCGGACAGGGAACCGAGAGACCCAGTACTTC.

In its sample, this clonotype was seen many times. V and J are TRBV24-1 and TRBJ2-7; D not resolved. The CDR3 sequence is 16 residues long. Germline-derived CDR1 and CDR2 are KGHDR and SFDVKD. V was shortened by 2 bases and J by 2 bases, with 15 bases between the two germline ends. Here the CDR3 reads CATSDSTSPLAYEQYF. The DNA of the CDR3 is TGTGCCACCAGTGATTCGACTTCCCCCCTTGCCTACGAGCAGTACTTC.